The present T cell receptor (beta chain) was sequenced within a study of T cells in localized non-small cell lung cancer. Assay: immunoSEQ multiplex PCR; the TCRdb copy retains only in-frame clones and omits some. The sample includes 30,000 to 35,000 clones, 85% to 90% of them seen just once. The CDR3 runs 13 residues. From germline, CDR1 is MNHNS and CDR2 SASEGT. The ends were cut back, 9 bases at V and 6 bases at J, with 17 bases in the middle. The sequence derives from a female donor aged 60 or older with stage I lung adenocarcinoma. The material was peripheral blood, obtained before any cancer treatment. The gene calls are TRBV6-1 and TRBJ1-2; D is perhaps TRBD1 (6 bases). The CDR3 sequence is CARRAEGGHGYTF. DNA for the CDR3: TGTGCCAGGCGGGCCGAAGGGGGGCATGGCTACACCTTC.